This TCR beta chain emerged from a study of CD8 T cells in ankylosing spondylitis. The study, taken as a whole, reports: Clones linked to disease were reported to show significant enrichment in matched ankylosing spondylitis synovial fluid. Disease-linked clones, CD8+, were relatively rare in peripheral blood.

Libraries for TCR beta were made by quantitative 5'-RACE with molecular barcodes. One entry per CDR3 protein, called by TCRdb with MiXCR from the 5' RACE reads. The repertoire holds about 35,000 distinct CDR3 sequences, 2.5% to 3.5% seen once, with 2.5% to 3.5% in the top ten. The CDR3 totals 12 residues. The V gene's germline CDR1 is SGDLS and CDR2 YYNGEE. V lost 4 bases and J 7 bases, leaving 6 bases between the germline ends. Ten or more counts support this clonotype. The antigen is not known. The sequencing sample was made of blood, either unsorted or a sorted T cell fraction (not recorded which). The clonotype was recovered from a male donor with ankylosing spondylitis or in good health (not recorded which). This chain joins TRBV9 and TRBJ1-6; D remains ambiguous. CDR3 coding DNA: TGTGCCAGCAGCACCCGAAATTCACCCCTCCACTTT. This translates into CASSTRNSPLHF.